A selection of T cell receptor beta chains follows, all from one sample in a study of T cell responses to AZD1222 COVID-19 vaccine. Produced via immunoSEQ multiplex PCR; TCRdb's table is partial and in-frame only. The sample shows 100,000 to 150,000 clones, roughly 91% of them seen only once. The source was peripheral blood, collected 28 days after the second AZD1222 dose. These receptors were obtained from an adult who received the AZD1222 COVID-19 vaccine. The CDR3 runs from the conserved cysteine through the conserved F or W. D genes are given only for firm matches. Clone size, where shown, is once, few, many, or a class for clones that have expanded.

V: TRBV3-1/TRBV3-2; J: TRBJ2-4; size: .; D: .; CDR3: CASSQGQIYSKNIQYF; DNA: TGTGCCAGCAGCCAAGGACAGATCTATAGCAAAAACATTCAGTACTTC
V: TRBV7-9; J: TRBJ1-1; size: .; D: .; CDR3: CASSPATIGFRVGSEAFF; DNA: TGTGCCAGCAGTCCCGCAACGATCGGATTCAGAGTGGGGTCTGAAGCTTTCTTT
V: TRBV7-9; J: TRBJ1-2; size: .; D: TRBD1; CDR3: CASSTTTGGSYGYTF; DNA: TGTGCCAGCAGCACAACGACAGGGGGCTCCTATGGCTACACCTTC
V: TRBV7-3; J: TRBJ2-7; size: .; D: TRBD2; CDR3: CASSLNPPLILSNIDPTSVYEQYF; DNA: TGTGCCAGCAGCTTAAATCCCCCCCTAATTTTATCCAACATCGACCCGACTAGCGTCTACGAGCAGTACTTC
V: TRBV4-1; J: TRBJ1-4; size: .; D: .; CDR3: CASSPISGRNEKLFF; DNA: TGCGCCAGCAGCCCTATCTCGGGACGGAATGAAAAACTGTTTTTT
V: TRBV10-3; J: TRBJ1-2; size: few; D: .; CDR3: CAITSTEYGYTF; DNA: TGTGCCATCACCTCGACAGAATATGGCTACACCTTC
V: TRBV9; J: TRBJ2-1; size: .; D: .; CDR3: CASSTDPAGIGQFF; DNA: TGTGCCAGCAGTACGGATCCCGCAGGTATTGGGCAGTTCTTC
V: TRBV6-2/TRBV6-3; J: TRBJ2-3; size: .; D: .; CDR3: CASSTAGGATDTQYF; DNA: TGTGCCAGCAGTACGGCCGGAGGGGCCACAGATACGCAGTATTTT
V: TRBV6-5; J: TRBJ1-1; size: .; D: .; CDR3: CASSYIRGNTEAFF; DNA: TGTGCCAGCAGTTATATCAGAGGGAACACTGAAGCTTTCTTT
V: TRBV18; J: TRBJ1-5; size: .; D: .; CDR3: CASSPRQGNQPQHF; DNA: TGTGCCAGCTCACCACGGCAGGGTAATCAGCCCCAGCATTTT
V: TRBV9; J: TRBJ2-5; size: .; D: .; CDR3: CATLRGTQETQYF; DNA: TGTGCCACCCTCCGGGGGACCCAAGAGACCCAGTACTTC
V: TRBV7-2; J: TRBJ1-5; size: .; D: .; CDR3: CASSLEKGGQQPQHF; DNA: TGTGCCAGCAGCTTAGAAAAGGGGGGCCAGCAGCCCCAGCATTTT
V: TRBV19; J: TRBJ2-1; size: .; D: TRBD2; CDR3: CATTRGGASYNEQFF; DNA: TGTGCCACCACCCGGGGAGGGGCCTCCTACAATGAGCAGTTCTTC
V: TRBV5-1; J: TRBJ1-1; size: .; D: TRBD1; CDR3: CASSLGRDSPARTEAFF; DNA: TGCGCCAGCAGCTTGGGTCGGGACAGCCCAGCTCGCACTGAAGCTTTCTTT
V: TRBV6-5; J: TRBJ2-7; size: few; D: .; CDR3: CASTDSGTFYEQYF; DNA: TGTGCCAGCACCGACTCCGGGACTTTTTACGAGCAGTACTTC
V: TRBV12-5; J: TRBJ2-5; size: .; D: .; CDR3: CASGSQETQYF; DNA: TGTGCTAGTGGGTCTCAGGAGACCCAGTACTTC
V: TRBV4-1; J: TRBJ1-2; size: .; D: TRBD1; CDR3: CASSANRGYNYGYTF; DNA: TGCGCCAGCAGCGCTAACAGGGGCTACAACTATGGCTACACCTTC
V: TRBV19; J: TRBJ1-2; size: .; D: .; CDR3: CASSMGRGRSNYGYTF; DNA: TGTGCCAGTAGTATGGGCCGGGGCAGATCTAACTATGGCTACACCTTC
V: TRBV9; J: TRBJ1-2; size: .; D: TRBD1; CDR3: CASSERQGPLGGGYTF; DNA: TGTGCCAGCAGCGAGAGACAGGGACCCCTTGGAGGAGGCTACACCTTC
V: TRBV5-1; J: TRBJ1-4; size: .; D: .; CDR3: CASSLQGGATNEKLFF; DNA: TGCGCCAGCAGCTTGCAGGGAGGTGCAACTAATGAAAAACTGTTTTTT
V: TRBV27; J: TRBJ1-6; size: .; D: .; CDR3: CASSLSGTNNSPLHF; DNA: TGTGCCAGCAGTTTATCCGGGACCAATAATTCACCCCTCCACTTT
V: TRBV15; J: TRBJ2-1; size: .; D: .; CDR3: CATSRDTAEQFF; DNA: TGTGCCACCAGCAGAGATACTGCGGAGCAGTTCTTC
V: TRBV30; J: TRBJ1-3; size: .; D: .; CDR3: CACIPSGYAGNTIYF; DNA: TGTGCCTGTATTCCCTCGGGATACGCCGGAAACACCATATATTTT
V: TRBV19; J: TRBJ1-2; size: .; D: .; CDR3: CASSVTGNGGGYTF; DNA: TGTGCCAGTAGTGTCACAGGGAACGGGGGTGGCTACACCTTC
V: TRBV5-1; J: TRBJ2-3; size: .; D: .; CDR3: CASGTGPSTDTQYF; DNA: TGCGCCAGCGGTACAGGTCCTAGCACAGATACGCAGTATTTT
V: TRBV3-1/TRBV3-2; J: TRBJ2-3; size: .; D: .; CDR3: CASSWTVNTDTQYF; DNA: TGTGCCAGCAGCTGGACAGTTAACACAGATACGCAGTATTTT
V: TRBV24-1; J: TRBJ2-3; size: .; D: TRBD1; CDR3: CATSDPDRGTDTQYF; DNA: TGTGCCACCAGTGACCCTGACAGGGGCACAGATACGCAGTATTTT
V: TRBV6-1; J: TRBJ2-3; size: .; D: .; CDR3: CASSEGIRDTQYF; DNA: TGTGCCAGCAGTGAGGGGATAAGAGATACGCAGTATTTT
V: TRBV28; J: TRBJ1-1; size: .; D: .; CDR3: CASYRPPTEAFF; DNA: TGTGCCAGCTATAGACCCCCCACTGAAGCTTTCTTT